Included here is one T cell receptor beta chain sequence, with context. This clonotype has more than one count but fewer than ten. Its binding antigen is unknown. Qualities for individual bases were not recorded, and no much larger clone is one base off. This sample is drawn from a study of blood T cells in healthy people across ages (dated by TCRdb to 2014 to 2015). In the study overall: In model experiments, template switching captured roughly one uniquely barcoded TCR beta cDNA molecule for every two T cells. Age-related changes in TCR beta repertoire diversity were measured in the study by deep sequencing normalized with unique cDNA molecular identifiers. Donors were grouped into four age groups: young (average 16 years), middle-aged (about 38), aged (roughly 62) and long-lived (about 89). Donors of different ages were randomly distributed across sequencing lanes to avoid experimental bias. For two donors (one aged 18 to 30 and one aged 80 or older), the study analyzed two additional independent replicas of 1 million unique cDNA reads from the same blood draw. The full study reports these points: Total diversity estimates from one million sequenced T cells were considered lower bounds and underestimates. Because donor CMV infection status was unknown, age-related changes in expanded clonotypes were potentially confounded. There was a strong correlation between observed TCR beta diversity and the percentage of naive T cells measured by flow cytometry. Compared with the aged group, more naive CD4+ T cells, fewer expanded clones and increased TCR diversity were shown by the long-lived group, suggesting age selection. As age increased, observed TCR beta diversity per million T cells dropped in a roughly linear way, and a significant reduction was already evident by age approximately 40. Conclusive comparison of naive and antigen-experienced compartments was prevented by the profiling of bulk unsorted PBMCs.

Donors were around 37 systemically healthy Caucasian individuals from Russia aged about 6 to 100 years. Ten milliliters of peripheral blood were drawn from each donor into EDTA-treated Vacutainer tubes. PBMCs were isolated by Ficoll-Paque density-gradient centrifugation, with at least 6 million obtained per sample. Total RNA was extracted from PBMCs with Trizol reagent, with at least 6 micrograms obtained per sample. The percentages of naive CD45RAhigh/CD27high T cells were determined by flow cytometry on a PBMC aliquot from every donor. The library was generated by 5' RACE. These reads were obtained on an Illumina HiSeq 2500. The second PCR ran for roughly 7 to 11 cycles and used a J-beta primer mix along with a sample-barcoded 5' primer. A template-switch 5' adaptor carrying 12 random nucleotides introduced a unique molecular identifier onto each TCR beta cDNA molecule. Each sample yielded at least 2.5 million CDR3-containing paired-end reads. First-strand cDNA was synthesized from all RNA with the Mint cDNA synthesis kit, primed by a TRBC-specific oligonucleotide. Following uracil-DNA glycosylase treatment, all cDNA underwent a first 18-cycle PCR with the universal primers M1SS and BC2_uni_R. Processing in the source paper ran as follows. Each sample was normalized by randomly selecting 1 million high-quality reads, each carrying a distinct molecular identifier. Instead of being binned into consensus sequences, reads that shared molecular identifiers were thrown out. MiTCR, set to a Q25 quality threshold and the strictest error-elimination algorithm, was used for CDR3 identification, clonotype clustering and error correction. Lower-bound total TCR beta diversity was estimated with a nonparametric unseen species model using Euler transformation. TCRdb reprocessed the public reads (quality trimming at Q25 with fastp, clone calling with MiXCR) and kept in-frame beta chains. Rows with a matching CDR3 protein are joined into one entry that keeps the most common DNA and genes. V and J calls and clone size were set by TCRdb, not the authors. The sample contains fewer than 950,000 distinct CDR3 sequences, about 37% of them found a single time. 10% to 15% of the sample is taken by the ten largest.

The origin of this receptor is a man younger than 35 in good health. Specimen: blood.

The CDR3 corresponds to CASSQDRAGGGGYTF. The nucleotide sequence reads as follows: TGCGCCAGCAGCCAAGATCGGGCAGGGGGAGGGGGCTACACCTTC. The rearranged chain carries TRBV4-3 and TRBJ1-2; TRBD1 aligns with 7 central bases. Measured from the cysteine to the phenylalanine, the CDR3 is 15 residues long. The only DNA kept is the CDR3, 45 bases in frame from the first base. The junction shows trimming of 0 bases on V and 8 bases on J, and the gene matches do not reach 9 bases of it. CDR1 and CDR2, looked up from the germline V gene, are LGHNA and YSLEER.